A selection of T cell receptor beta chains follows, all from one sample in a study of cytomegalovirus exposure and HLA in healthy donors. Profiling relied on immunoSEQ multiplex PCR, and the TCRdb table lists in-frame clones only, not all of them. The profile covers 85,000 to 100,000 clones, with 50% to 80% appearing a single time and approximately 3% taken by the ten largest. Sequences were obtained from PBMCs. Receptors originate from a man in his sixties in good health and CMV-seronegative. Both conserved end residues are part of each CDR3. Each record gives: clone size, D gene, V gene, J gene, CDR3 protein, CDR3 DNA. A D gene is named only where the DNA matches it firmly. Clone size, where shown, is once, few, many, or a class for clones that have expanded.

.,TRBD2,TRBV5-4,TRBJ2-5,CASSLSAGGAGETQYF,TGTGCCAGCAGCTTAAGCGCGGGAGGGGCTGGAGAGACCCAGTACTTC
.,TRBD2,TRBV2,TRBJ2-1,CASSEIASGNNEQFF,TGTGCCAGCAGTGAGATTGCTAGCGGCAACAATGAGCAGTTCTTC
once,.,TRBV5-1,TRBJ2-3,CASSLEAGNTQYF,TGCGCCAGCAGCTTGGAGGCGGGAAATACGCAGTATTTT
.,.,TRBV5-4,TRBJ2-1,CASSLPDSYNEQFF,TGTGCCAGCAGCTTGCCAGACAGTTACAATGAGCAGTTCTTC
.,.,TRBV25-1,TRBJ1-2,CASLDNLYGYTF,TGTGCCAGCTTGGACAACCTCTATGGCTACACCTTC
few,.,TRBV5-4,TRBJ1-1,CASSREEHTEAFF,TGTGCCAGCAGCAGGGAGGAACACACTGAAGCTTTCTTT
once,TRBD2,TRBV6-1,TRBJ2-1,CASRLAGYNEQFF,TGTGCCAGTCGACTAGCGGGTTACAATGAGCAGTTCTTC
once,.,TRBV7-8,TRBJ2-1,CASSPDGADKFF,TGTGCCAGCAGCCCCGATGGGGCTGACAAGTTCTTC
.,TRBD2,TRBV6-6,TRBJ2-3,CASSYSELAGADTQYF,TGTGCCAGCAGTTACTCGGAACTAGCGGGAGCAGATACGCAGTATTTT
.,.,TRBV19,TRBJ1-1,CASSRRARNTEAFF,TGTGCCAGTAGTAGGCGGGCCCGGAACACTGAAGCTTTCTTT
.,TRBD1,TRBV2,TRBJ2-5,CASQDRGLDGRETQYF,TGTGCCAGTCAGGACAGGGGGCTGGACGGACGAGAGACCCAGTACTTC
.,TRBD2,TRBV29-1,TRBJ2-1,CSVVLAGVGEQFF,TGCAGCGTTGTCCTAGCGGGAGTTGGAGAGCAGTTCTTC
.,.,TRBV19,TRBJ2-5,CASSWRGETQYF,TGTGCCAGTAGTTGGAGAGGAGAGACCCAGTACTTC
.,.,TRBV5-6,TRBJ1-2,CASSPYSSDYGYTF,TGTGCCAGCAGCCCCTACAGTTCCGACTATGGCTACACCTTC
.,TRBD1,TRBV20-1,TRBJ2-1,CSAGTADEQFF,TGCAGCGCCGGGACAGCGGATGAGCAGTTCTTC
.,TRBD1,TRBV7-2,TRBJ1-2,CASSLVGTGGSGYTF,TGTGCCAGCAGCTTAGTCGGGACAGGGGGCTCTGGCTACACCTTC
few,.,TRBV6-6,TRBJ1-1,CASSGGITEAFF,TGTGCCAGCAGCGGGGGGATCACTGAAGCTTTCTTT
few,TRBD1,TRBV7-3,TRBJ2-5,CASSLTPTGGETQYF,TGTGCCAGCAGCTTAACGCCCACAGGGGGGGAGACCCAGTACTTC
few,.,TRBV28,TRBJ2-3,CASSKGQLDTDTQYF,TGTGCCAGCAGTAAAGGACAGTTAGACACAGATACGCAGTATTTT
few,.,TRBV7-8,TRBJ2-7,CASRRERTETKRDEQYF,TGTGCCAGCAGACGCGAACGGACCGAGACGAAGAGGGACGAGCAGTACTTC
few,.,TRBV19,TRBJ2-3,CASSMNRLTDTQYF,TGTGCCAGTAGTATGAACAGGCTGACAGATACGCAGTATTTT
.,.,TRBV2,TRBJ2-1,CASSEGTSYAEQFF,TGTGCCAGCAGTGAGGGAACTAGCTACGCTGAGCAGTTCTTC
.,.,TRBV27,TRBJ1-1,CASSSRTEAFF,TGTGCCAGCAGTTCCCGGACTGAAGCTTTCTTT
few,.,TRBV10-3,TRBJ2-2,CAISESDRDTGELFF,TGTGCCATCAGTGAGAGTGACAGAGACACCGGGGAGCTGTTTTTT
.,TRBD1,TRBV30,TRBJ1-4,CAWGDRGTNEKLFF,TGTGCCTGGGGGGACAGGGGGACTAATGAAAAACTGTTTTTT
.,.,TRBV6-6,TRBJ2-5,CASSYLTDLLQETQYF,TGTGCCAGCAGTTACCTCACGGACTTACTCCAAGAGACCCAGTACTTC
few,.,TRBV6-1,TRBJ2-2,CASSEFFGTGVSAGELFF,TGTGCCAGCAGTGAATTTTTTGGGACGGGAGTTTCGGCCGGGGAGCTGTTTTTT
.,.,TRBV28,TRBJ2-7,CASSIPGGTSYEQYF,TGTGCCAGCAGTATCCCAGGGGGGACTTCCTACGAGCAGTACTTC
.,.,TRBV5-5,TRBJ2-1,CASSGDKGLRSYNEQFF,TGTGCCAGCAGCGGCGACAAGGGACTTCGCTCCTACAATGAGCAGTTCTTC
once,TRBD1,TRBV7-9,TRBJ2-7,CASSEPRLQGAPSYEQYF,TGTGCCAGCAGCGAACCCCGACTACAGGGGGCCCCTTCCTACGAGCAGTACTTC
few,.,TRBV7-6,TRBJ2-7,CASSSGPNYEQYF,TGTGCCAGCAGTTCAGGTCCCAACTACGAGCAGTACTTC
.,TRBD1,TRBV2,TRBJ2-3,CASRAGTGWRTIRDTDTQYF,TGTGCCAGCAGGGCCGGGACAGGGTGGCGAACCATAAGAGACACAGATACGCAGTATTTT
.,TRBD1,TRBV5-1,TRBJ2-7,CASSSAFGTGGPSLYEQYF,TGCGCCAGCAGCTCGGCGTTCGGGACAGGGGGGCCCAGCCTATACGAGCAGTACTTC
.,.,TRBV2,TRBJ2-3,CASSEAYGARDTQYF,TGTGCCAGCAGTGAAGCCTATGGGGCTAGGGATACGCAGTATTTT
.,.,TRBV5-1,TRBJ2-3,CASSLAGTSTDTQYF,TGCGCCAGCAGCTTGGCGGGTACGAGCACAGATACGCAGTATTTT
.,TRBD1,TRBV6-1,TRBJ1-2,CASSERTGRSGYTF,TGTGCCAGCAGTGAAAGGACAGGGCGTAGCGGCTACACCTTC
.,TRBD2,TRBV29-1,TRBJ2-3,CSATLAGGPDTQYF,TGCAGCGCAACACTAGCGGGAGGCCCAGATACGCAGTATTTT
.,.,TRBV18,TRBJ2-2,CASSPREGASTGELFF,TGTGCCAGCTCACCACGGGAAGGGGCGAGCACCGGGGAGCTGTTTTTT
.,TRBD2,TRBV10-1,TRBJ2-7,CASSRLAGGYEQYF,TGCGCCAGCAGCCGACTAGCGGGGGGCTACGAGCAGTACTTC
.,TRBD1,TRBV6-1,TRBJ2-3,CASSEAGTGADTQYF,TGTGCCAGCAGTGAAGCCGGGACAGGGGCAGATACGCAGTATTTT
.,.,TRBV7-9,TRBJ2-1,CASSPKRRISYNEQFF,TGTGCCAGCAGCCCAAAACGCAGGATTTCCTACAATGAGCAGTTCTTC
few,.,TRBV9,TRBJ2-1,CASSILGGSEQFF,TGTGCCAGCAGTATACTAGGAGGGAGTGAGCAGTTCTTC
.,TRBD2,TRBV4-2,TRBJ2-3,CASSPGLAGATDTQYF,TGTGCCAGCAGCCCCGGACTAGCGGGAGCCACAGATACGCAGTATTTT
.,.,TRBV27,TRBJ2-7,CASSTPGLPYEQYF,TGTGCCAGCAGTACACCAGGTTTGCCCTACGAGCAGTACTTC
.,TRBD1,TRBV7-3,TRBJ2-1,CASSLYITGDNEQFF,TGTGCCAGCAGCTTATATATAACAGGGGACAATGAGCAGTTCTTC
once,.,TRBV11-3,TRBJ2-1,CASSFDGGIYNEQFF,TGTGCCAGCAGCTTTGACGGGGGAATCTACAATGAGCAGTTCTTC
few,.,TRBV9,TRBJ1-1,CASSVGRVTNTEAFF,TGTGCCAGCAGCGTAGGTCGGGTCACGAACACTGAAGCTTTCTTT
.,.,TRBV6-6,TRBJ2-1,CASSYSKGLNEQFF,TGTGCCAGCAGTTACTCGAAAGGACTGAATGAGCAGTTCTTC
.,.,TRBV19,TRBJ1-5,CASSSNPWRDSYSNQPQHF,TGTGCCAGTAGTTCAAACCCCTGGCGGGATTCTTATAGCAATCAGCCCCAGCATTTT
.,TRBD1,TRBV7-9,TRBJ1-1,CASRHPETTGDTEAFF,TGTGCCAGCAGACATCCCGAAACTACAGGGGACACTGAAGCTTTCTTT
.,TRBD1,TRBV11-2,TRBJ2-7,CASSPPGRGREQYF,TGTGCCAGCAGCCCCCCGGGCAGGGGGCGCGAGCAGTACTTC
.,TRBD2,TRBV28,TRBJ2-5,CASSPGTSALPQYF,TGTGCCAGCAGCCCCGGGACTAGCGCCCTTCCCCAGTACTTC
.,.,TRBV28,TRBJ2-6,CASSLRGGAGANVLTF,TGTGCCAGCAGTTTACGAGGGGGAGCTGGGGCCAACGTCCTGACTTTC
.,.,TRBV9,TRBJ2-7,CASSVDAGYEQYF,TGTGCCAGCAGCGTAGACGCGGGGTACGAGCAGTACTTC
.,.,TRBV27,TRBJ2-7,CASSFTATGIYEQYF,TGTGCCAGCAGTTTCACCGCAACAGGGATTTACGAGCAGTACTTC
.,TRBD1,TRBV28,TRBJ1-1,CASSLWGQERTEAFF,TGTGCCAGCAGTTTATGGGGACAGGAGAGGACTGAAGCTTTCTTT
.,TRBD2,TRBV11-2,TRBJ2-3,CASTRGRGGLDTQYF,TGTGCCAGCACCCGAGGACGGGGGGGCTTGGATACGCAGTATTTT